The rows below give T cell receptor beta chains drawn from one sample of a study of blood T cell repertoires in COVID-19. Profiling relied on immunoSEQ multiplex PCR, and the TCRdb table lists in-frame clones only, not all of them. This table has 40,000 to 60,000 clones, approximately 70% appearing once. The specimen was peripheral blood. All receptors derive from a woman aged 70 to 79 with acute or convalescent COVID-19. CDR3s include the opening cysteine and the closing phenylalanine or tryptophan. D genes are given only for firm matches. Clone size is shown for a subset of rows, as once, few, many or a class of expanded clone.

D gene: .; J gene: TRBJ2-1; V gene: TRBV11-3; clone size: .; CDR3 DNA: TGTGCCAGCAGCCCAGTTGCGGGCCTATACAATGAGCAGTTCTTC; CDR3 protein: CASSPVAGLYNEQFF
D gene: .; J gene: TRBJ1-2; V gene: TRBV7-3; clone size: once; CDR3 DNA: TGTGCCAGCAGACACGGGGGTGGCTACACCTTC; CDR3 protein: CASRHGGGYTF
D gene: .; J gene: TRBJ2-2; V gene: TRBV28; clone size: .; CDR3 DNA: TGTGCCAGCAGCCACCCTAGCAGGCACCGCCGGACCGGGGAGCTGTTTTTT; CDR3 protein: CASSHPSRHRRTGELFF
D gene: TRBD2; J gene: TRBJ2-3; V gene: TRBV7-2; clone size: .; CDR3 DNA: TGTGCCAGCAGCTTGGCGGGGAGGGCTAGCGCAGATACGCAGTATTTT; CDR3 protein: CASSLAGRASADTQYF
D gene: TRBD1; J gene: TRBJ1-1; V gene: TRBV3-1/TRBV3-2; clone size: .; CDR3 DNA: TGTGCCAGCAGCCAAGATTGGGGGACAGGCAATGAAGCTTTCTTT; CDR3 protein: CASSQDWGTGNEAFF
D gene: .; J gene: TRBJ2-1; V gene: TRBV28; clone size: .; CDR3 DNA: TGTGCCAGCAGCAAGATAGCGGAGTACAATGAGCAGTTCTTC; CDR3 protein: CASSKIAEYNEQFF
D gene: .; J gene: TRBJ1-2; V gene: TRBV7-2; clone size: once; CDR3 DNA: TGTGCCAGCAGCCTATCGGACATTTCTAACTATGGCTACACCTTC; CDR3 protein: CASSLSDISNYGYTF
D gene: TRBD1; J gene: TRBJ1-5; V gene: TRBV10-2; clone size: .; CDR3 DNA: TGCGCCAGCAGTGAATCCGGGACAGGGAGTCAGCCCCAGCATTTT; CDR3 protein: CASSESGTGSQPQHF
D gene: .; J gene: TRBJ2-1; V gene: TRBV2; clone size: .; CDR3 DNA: TGTGCCAGCAGTGAGGGGGACTTTAGGGGGCCGGGAAATGAGCAGTTCTTC; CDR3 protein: CASSEGDFRGPGNEQFF
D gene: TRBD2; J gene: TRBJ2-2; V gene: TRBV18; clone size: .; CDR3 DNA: TGTGCCAGCTCACCGAGACTACTAGCGGATTTTACCGGGGAGCTGTTTTTT; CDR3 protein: CASSPRLLADFTGELFF
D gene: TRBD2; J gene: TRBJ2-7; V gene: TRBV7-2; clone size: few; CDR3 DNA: TGTGCCAGCAGCAGAGCGGGAGAGCGAGCTTACGAGCAGTACTTC; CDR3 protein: CASSRAGERAYEQYF
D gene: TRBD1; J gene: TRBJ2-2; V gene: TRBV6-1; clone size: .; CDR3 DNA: TGTGCCAGCAGTTTCGGGACAGGGGCCGGGGAGCTGTTTTTT; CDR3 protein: CASSFGTGAGELFF
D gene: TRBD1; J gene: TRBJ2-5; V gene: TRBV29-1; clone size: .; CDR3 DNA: TGCAGCGCGGACAGGGGGCGGGAGACCCAGTACTTC; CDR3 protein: CSADRGRETQYF
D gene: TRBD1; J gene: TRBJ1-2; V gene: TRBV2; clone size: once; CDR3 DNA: TGTGCCAGCAGTGGGACAGGGGTACGGTATGGCTACACCTTC; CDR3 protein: CASSGTGVRYGYTF
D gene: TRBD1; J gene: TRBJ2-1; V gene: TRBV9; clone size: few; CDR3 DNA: TGTGCCAGCAGCCTCGGACAGGGGCTGTACAATGAGCAGTTCTTC; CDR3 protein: CASSLGQGLYNEQFF
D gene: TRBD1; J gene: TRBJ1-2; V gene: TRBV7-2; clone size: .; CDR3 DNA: TGTGCCAGCAGCACCGGACAGGGTTTAGGCTACACCTTC; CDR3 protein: CASSTGQGLGYTF
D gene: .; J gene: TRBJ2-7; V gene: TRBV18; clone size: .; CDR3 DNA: TGTGCCAGCTCACCACCGGGAGCCTACCCCTACGAGCAGTACTTC; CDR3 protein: CASSPPGAYPYEQYF
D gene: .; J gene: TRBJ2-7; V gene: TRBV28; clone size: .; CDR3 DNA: TGTGCCAGCAGTTTAGAGTTCTACGAGCAGTACTTC; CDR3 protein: CASSLEFYEQYF
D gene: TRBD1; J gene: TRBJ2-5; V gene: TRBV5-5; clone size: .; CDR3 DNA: TGTGCCAGCAGCCGGCGGACAGGGGGTCAGGAGACCCAGTACTTC; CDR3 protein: CASSRRTGGQETQYF
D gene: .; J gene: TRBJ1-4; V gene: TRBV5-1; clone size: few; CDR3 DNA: TGCGCCAGCAGCTCGACAGGAAATAATGAAAAACTGTTTTTT; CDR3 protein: CASSSTGNNEKLFF
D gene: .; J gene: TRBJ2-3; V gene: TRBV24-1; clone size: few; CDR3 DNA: TGTGCCACCAGTCGAGGAACGGGGGACACAGATACGCAGTATTTT; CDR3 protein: CATSRGTGDTDTQYF
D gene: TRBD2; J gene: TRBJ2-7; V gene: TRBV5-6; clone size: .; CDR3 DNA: TGTGCCAGCAGACGGACTAGCGACAGCTACGAGCAGTACTTC; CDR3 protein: CASRRTSDSYEQYF
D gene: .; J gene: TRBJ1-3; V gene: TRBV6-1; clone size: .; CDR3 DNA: TGTGCCAGCAGTGTTACACCCCAGTGGGGGGGTATACAGGGAAACACCATATATTTT; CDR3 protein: CASSVTPQWGGIQGNTIYF
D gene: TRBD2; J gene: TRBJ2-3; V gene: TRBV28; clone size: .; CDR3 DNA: TGTGCCAGCAGTTTGGGGGTCGGGGGGACGGATACGCAGTATTTT; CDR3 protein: CASSLGVGGTDTQYF
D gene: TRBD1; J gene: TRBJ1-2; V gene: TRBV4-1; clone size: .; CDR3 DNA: TGCGCCAGCAGCTCCCTTACCCGGGACAGGGGGCGAAGTGGCTACACCTTC; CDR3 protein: CASSSLTRDRGRSGYTF
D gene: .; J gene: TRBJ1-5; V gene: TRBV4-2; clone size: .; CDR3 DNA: TGTGCCAGCAGCCAAGTGTCCGGGACAACCTATAGCAATCAGCCCCAGCATTTT; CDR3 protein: CASSQVSGTTYSNQPQHF
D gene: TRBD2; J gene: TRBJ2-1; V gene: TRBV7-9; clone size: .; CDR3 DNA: TGTGCCAGCAGCTACTTAGGCCGTGGGGGCGGGAGGGATTACAATGAGCAGTTCTTC; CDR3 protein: CASSYLGRGGGRDYNEQFF
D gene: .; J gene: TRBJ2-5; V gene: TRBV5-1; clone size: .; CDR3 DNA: TGCGCCAGCAGCGACGGGACTGCGGAGACCCAGTACTTC; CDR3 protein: CASSDGTAETQYF